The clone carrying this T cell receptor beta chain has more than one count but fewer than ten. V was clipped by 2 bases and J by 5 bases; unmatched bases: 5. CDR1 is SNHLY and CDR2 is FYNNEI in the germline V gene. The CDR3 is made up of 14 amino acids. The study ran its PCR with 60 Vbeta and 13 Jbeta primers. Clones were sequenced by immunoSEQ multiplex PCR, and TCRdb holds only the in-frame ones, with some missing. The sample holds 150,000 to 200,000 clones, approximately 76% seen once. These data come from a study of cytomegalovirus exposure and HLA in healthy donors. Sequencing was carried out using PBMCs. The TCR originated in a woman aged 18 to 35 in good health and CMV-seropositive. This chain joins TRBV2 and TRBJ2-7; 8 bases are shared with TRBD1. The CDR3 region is CASSERTGKDEQYF. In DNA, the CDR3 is TGTGCCAGCAGTGAACGGACAGGGAAGGACGAGCAGTACTTC.